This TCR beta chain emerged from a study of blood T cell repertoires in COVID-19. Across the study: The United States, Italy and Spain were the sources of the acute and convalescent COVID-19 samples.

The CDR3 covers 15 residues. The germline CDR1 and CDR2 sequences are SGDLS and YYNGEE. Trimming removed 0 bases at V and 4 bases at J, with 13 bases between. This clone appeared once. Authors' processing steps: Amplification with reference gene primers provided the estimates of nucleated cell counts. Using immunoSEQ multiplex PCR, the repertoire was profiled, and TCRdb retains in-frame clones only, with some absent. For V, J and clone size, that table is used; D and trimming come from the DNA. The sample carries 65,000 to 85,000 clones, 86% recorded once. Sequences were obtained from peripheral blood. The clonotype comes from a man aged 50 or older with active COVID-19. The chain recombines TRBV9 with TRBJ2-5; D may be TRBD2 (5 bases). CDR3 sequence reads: CASSVGNSAAETQYF. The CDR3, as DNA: TGTGCCAGCAGCGTAGGAAATAGCGCGGCAGAGACCCAGTACTTC.